The T cell receptor (beta chain) described here comes from a study of cytomegalovirus exposure and HLA in healthy donors. General study points: The productive fraction for most TCR beta V segments was about 87% or about 30% in an earlier analysis. Indistinguishable V segments, including TRBV6-2 and TRBV6-3, were excluded. Reportedly, a later analysis found an Asian-associated ancestry cluster had fewer N-insertions than the roughly 700-donor mean.

The PCR ran on 60 Vbeta and 13 Jbeta primers. Clones were sequenced by immunoSEQ multiplex PCR, and TCRdb holds only the in-frame ones, with some missing. This repertoire shows about 260,000 clones, just under 85% found once; its top ten account for roughly 2%. The germline V gene encodes CDR1 MNHEY and CDR2 SVGAGI. The CDR3 length is 13 residues. V was cut by 1 base and J by 4 bases, with 8 bases left in between. As concerns this clone: Antigen specificity is unknown.

This receptor was identified in a woman in her thirties or forties in good health and CMV-seropositive. The V and J genes are TRBV6-5 and TRBJ2-7; no clear D gene. The sample comprised PBMCs. CDR3 bases: TGTGCCAGCAGTTACTTGCAGTCATACGAGCAGTACTTC. The encoded protein is CASSYLQSYEQYF.